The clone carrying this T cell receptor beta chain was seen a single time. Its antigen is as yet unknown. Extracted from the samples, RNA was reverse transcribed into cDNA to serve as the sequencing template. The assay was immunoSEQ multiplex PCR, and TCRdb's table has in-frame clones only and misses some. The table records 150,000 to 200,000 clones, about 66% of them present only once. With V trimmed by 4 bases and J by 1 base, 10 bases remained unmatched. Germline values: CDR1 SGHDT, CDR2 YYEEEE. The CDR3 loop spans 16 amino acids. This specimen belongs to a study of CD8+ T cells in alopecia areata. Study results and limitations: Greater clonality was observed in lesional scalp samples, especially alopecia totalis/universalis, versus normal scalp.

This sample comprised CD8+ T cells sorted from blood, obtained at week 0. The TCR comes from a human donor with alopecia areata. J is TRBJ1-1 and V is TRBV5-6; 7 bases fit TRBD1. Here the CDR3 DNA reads TGTGCCAGCAGCGCCTGGGACAGAGAGTGGAACACTGAAGCTTTCTTT. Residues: CASSAWDREWNTEAFF.